The rows below give T cell receptor beta chains drawn from one sample of a study of identical twins. A single record per CDR3 protein comes from TCRdb applying MiXCR to the 5' RACE reads. The sample shows more than 1.5 million distinct CDR3 sequences, around 29% of them seen only once. The specimen sequenced was cord blood. The receptors shown here come from a newborn girl in good health. CDR3s leave out the opening cysteine and the closing phenylalanine or tryptophan. Fields, in order: V gene, CDR3 protein.

V: TRBV10-2
CDR3: ASSESNVWQPQH

V: TRBV5-6
CDR3: ASIRAGARYGYT

V: TRBV7-8
CDR3: ASSNHFDRGDQPQH

V: TRBV6-7
CDR3: ASSYRTGGSSTDTQY

V: TRBV5-1
CDR3: ASSSGRARSTFGLAGVTDTQY

V: TRBV10-3
CDR3: AISGTGNQPQH

V: TRBV9
CDR3: ASSARTNKDSPLH

V: TRBV5-1
CDR3: ASSLKQSPSEAF

V: TRBV11-2
CDR3: ASSLDPRGSQF

V: TRBV5-1
CDR3: ASSLGDGDTQY

V: TRBV28
CDR3: ASSPPRGQVYGYT

V: TRBV21-1
CDR3: ASSKGPVNYGYT

V: TRBV4-1
CDR3: ASSQGGRTYGYT

V: TRBV11-3
CDR3: ASSSTGAEQF

V: TRBV21-1
CDR3: ASSRSGGNSPLH

V: TRBV10-3
CDR3: AIRRDRGDNQPQH

V: TRBV11-2
CDR3: ACSLVRAVSSYEQY

V: TRBV6-6
CDR3: ASSYPQSEQY

V: TRBV27
CDR3: ASSPYDGEVRTF

V: TRBV3-1
CDR3: ASSQASGQRLAKNIQY